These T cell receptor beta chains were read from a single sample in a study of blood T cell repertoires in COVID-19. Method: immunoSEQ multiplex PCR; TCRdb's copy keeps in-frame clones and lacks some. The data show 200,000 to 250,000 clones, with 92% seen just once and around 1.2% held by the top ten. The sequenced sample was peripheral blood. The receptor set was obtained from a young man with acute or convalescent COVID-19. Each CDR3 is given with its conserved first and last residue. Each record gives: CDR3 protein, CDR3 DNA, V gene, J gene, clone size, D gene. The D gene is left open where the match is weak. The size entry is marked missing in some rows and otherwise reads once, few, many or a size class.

CASSLTPGQRVDEQFF	TGTGCCAGCAGCTTAACCCCGGGACAGAGGGTGGATGAGCAGTTCTTC	TRBV11-2	TRBJ2-1	-	TRBD1
CASSRASFVTYNEQFF	TGCGCCAGCAGCCGAGCATCGTTCGTCACCTACAATGAGCAGTTCTTC	TRBV5-1	TRBJ2-1	-	-
CATSDPSRGAVTGELFF	TGTGCCACCAGTGATCCATCCAGGGGCGCTGTCACCGGGGAGCTGTTTTTT	TRBV24-1	TRBJ2-2	-	-
CSVVGGYLPGVQYF	TGCAGCGTTGTAGGGGGCTACCTTCCCGGGGTGCAGTACTTC	TRBV29-1	TRBJ2-7	-	TRBD1
CASSRENSFNYGYTF	TGCGCCAGCAGCCGAGAGAACAGCTTTAACTATGGCTACACCTTC	TRBV4-1	TRBJ1-2	-	-
CAWSTGNWETQYF	TGTGCCTGGAGTACAGGGAATTGGGAGACCCAGTACTTC	TRBV30	TRBJ2-5	-	-
CASSLQGNTEAFF	TGTGCCAGCAGCCTACAGGGGAACACTGAAGCTTTCTTT	TRBV28	TRBJ1-1	-	-
CAWTLYRGRILGELFF	TGTGCCTGGACCCTCTACAGGGGGCGAATCCTCGGGGAGCTGTTTTTT	TRBV30	TRBJ2-2	-	TRBD1
CASGTSGRARVTGELFF	TGTGCCAGCGGGACTAGCGGGAGGGCCCGTGTCACCGGGGAGCTGTTTTTT	TRBV19	TRBJ2-2	-	TRBD2
CASRKTGVELFF	TGTGCCAGCAGAAAGACAGGGGTAGAGCTGTTTTTT	TRBV3-1/TRBV3-2	TRBJ2-2	-	TRBD1
CASSLGGSGKETQYF	TGTGCCAGCAGCTTAGGTGGCAGCGGAAAAGAGACCCAGTACTTC	TRBV13	TRBJ2-5	-	-
CARRDRGIYGISYNEQFF	TGTGCCAGGAGAGACAGGGGTATCTACGGTATCTCCTACAATGAGCAGTTCTTC	TRBV19	TRBJ2-1	-	TRBD1
CASSDRGRNQPQHF	TGTGCCAGCAGTGACAGGGGGCGCAATCAGCCCCAGCATTTT	TRBV2	TRBJ1-5	-	TRBD1
CASSLFLAGWGSLEQYF	TGTGCCAGCAGTTTATTTCTTGCGGGGTGGGGGTCCCTCGAGCAGTACTTC	TRBV28	TRBJ2-7	-	-
CASSTAARNSPLHF	TGTGCCAGCTCAACCGCGGCTCGGAATTCACCCCTCCACTTT	TRBV18	TRBJ1-6	few	-
CASSQPYRGPTDTQYF	TGCGCCAGCAGTCAACCTTACAGGGGGCCGACAGATACGCAGTATTTT	TRBV23-1	TRBJ2-3	once	TRBD1
CSVKQGGNTEAFF	TGCAGCGTTAAACAGGGGGGGAACACTGAAGCTTTCTTT	TRBV29-1	TRBJ1-1	-	TRBD1
CASNFGGTDYEQYF	TGTGCCAGCAATTTCGGGGGGACGGACTACGAGCAGTACTTC	TRBV6-5	TRBJ2-7	-	TRBD2
CASSLFPGGLAGGPSYEQYF	TGTGCCAGCAGTTTATTTCCAGGCGGACTAGCGGGGGGGCCTAGCTACGAGCAGTACTTC	TRBV27	TRBJ2-7	-	TRBD2
CASSRDRISYEQYF	TGTGCCAGCAGCCGCGACAGAATATCCTACGAGCAGTACTTC	TRBV11-2	TRBJ2-7	-	-
CASSPHSGGYRNEQFF	TGTGCCAGCAGCCCCCATAGCGGGGGGTATCGCAATGAGCAGTTCTTC	TRBV11-2	TRBJ2-1	-	TRBD2
CASSESWGQLTEAFF	TGTGCCAGCAGTGAAAGTTGGGGACAGCTCACTGAAGCTTTCTTT	TRBV25-1	TRBJ1-1	-	TRBD1
CASSPEVNRETQYF	TGTGCCAGCTCACCGGAGGTGAATCGGGAGACCCAGTACTTC	TRBV18	TRBJ2-5	-	-
CATSISSYEQYF	TGTGCCACCTCAATTAGCTCCTACGAGCAGTACTTC	TRBV2	TRBJ2-7	-	-
CASSQESPWVAGDTDTQYF	TGCGCCAGCAGCCAAGAATCCCCCTGGGTAGCGGGGGACACAGATACGCAGTATTTT	TRBV4-1	TRBJ2-3	-	TRBD2
CASSASGPSGTQYF	TGTGCCAGCAGCGCTAGCGGTCCGTCCGGGACCCAGTACTTC	TRBV7-9	TRBJ2-5	-	TRBD2
CASNSGDTDTQYF	TGTGCCAGCAACAGCGGGGACACAGATACGCAGTATTTT	TRBV6-6	TRBJ2-3	-	TRBD2
CASGLRQGPLRSYNEQFF	TGTGCTAGTGGTTTGAGGCAGGGGCCCCTCCGCTCCTACAATGAGCAGTTCTTC	TRBV12-5	TRBJ2-1	-	-
CASSTTSGGYNEQFF	TGCGCCAGCAGTACCACTAGCGGGGGGTACAATGAGCAGTTCTTC	TRBV10-1	TRBJ2-1	-	TRBD2
CATSDLPSVLPETQYF	TGTGCCACCAGTGATCTACCCTCGGTTCTTCCAGAGACCCAGTACTTC	TRBV24-1	TRBJ2-5	once	-
CASSSSVTGELFF	TGTGCCAGCTCTTCTAGCGTCACCGGGGAGCTGTTTTTT	TRBV18	TRBJ2-2	-	-
CASSHGEHNSPLHF	TGCGCCAGCAGCCACGGAGAGCATAATTCACCCCTCCACTTT	TRBV5-1	TRBJ1-6	-	-
CASSESGGLRNQPQHF	TGTGCCAGCAGTGAAAGTGGGGGACTACGAAATCAGCCCCAGCATTTT	TRBV2	TRBJ1-5	-	-
CASRVGLAGSLTGELFF	TGCGCCAGCAGAGTTGGACTAGCGGGATCACTGACCGGGGAGCTGTTTTTT	TRBV4-1	TRBJ2-2	-	TRBD2
CASSPQSYNEQFF	TGTGCCAGCAGTCCACAAAGTTACAATGAGCAGTTCTTC	TRBV6-5	TRBJ2-1	-	-
CASSLGTPGTADYEQYF	TGTGCCAGCAGCTTGGGAACTCCAGGGACAGCCGACTACGAGCAGTACTTC	TRBV5-4	TRBJ2-7	-	TRBD1